The clone carrying this T cell receptor (beta chain) was counted between two and nine times. Its antigen is as yet unknown. Reverse transcribed after extraction, RNA yielded cDNA as the sequencing template. Profiled with immunoSEQ multiplex PCR; TCRdb holds only in-frame clones, not every one. This sample has approximately 140,000 clones, with 65% to 90% found just once. This sample stems from a study of CD8+ T cells in alopecia areata. The wider study: Patients in the treated group were given tofacitinib by mouth, 5 to 10 mg twice a day. The study, taken as a whole, reports: Because one nonresponder was included, the link of baseline CD8+ expansion to response is considered uncertain.

Germline V gene data show CDR1 as SQVTM and CDR2 as ANQGSEA. The V segment lost 3 bases and the J segment 1 base; nucleotides outside the gene matches: 7. This CDR3 region has 15 residues. Treatment noted: oral pan-JAK inhibitor, 5-10 mg twice daily. Collection of lesional scalp punch biopsies and peripheral blood was performed in alopecia areata patients. This sequence originates from a human donor with alopecia areata. Sequenced here: CD8+ T cells sorted from blood, sampled at week 4, from a patient treated with tofacitinib. This chain joins TRBV29-1 and TRBJ2-7; 9 positions agree with TRBD1. CDR3 in DNA: TGCAGCGTTGAGGGCGGGACAGGGTCATCCTACGAGCAGTACTTC. Its translation: CSVEGGTGSSYEQYF.